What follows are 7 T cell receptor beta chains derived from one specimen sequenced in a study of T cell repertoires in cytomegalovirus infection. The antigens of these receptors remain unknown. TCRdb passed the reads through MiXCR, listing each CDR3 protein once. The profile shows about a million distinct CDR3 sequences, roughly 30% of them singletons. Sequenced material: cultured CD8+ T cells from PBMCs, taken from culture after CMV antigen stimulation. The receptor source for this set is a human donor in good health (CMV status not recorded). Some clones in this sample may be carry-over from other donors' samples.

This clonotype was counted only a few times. CDR3 sequence reads: CASSLTHRQGGRQPQHF. CDR3 bases: TGTGCCAGCAGCTTGACGCACCGACAGGGTGGAAGGCAGCCCCAGCATTTT. This sequence joins TRBV5-6 and TRBJ1-5; 7 bases agree with TRBD1. The V segment lost 1 base and the J segment 7 bases; nucleotides outside the gene matches: 14. Per germline, CDR1 SGHDT and CDR2 YYEEEE. The CDR3 runs 17 residues.

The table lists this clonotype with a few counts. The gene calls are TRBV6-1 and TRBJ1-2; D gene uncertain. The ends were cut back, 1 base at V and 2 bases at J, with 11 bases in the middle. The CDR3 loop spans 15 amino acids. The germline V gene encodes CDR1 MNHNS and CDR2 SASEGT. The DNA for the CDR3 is TGTGCCAGCAGTGAAGGGCCAGCGGGGAACTATGGCTACACCTTC. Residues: CASSEGPAGNYGYTF.

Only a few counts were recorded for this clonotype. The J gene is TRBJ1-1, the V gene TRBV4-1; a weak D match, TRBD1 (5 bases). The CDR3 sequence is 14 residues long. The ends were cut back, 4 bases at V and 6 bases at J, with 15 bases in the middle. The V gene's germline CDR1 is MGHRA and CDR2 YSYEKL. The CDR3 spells CASSPRDQRAEAFF. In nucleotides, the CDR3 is TGCGCCAGCAGCCCGCGGGACCAAAGGGCTGAAGCTTTCTTT.

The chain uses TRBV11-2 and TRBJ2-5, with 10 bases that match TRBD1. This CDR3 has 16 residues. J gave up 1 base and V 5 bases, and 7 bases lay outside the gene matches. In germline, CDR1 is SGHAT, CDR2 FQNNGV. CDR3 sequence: CASSGRTGGAQETQYF. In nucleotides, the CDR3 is TGTGCCAGCAGCGGGAGGACAGGGGGAGCCCAAGAGACCCAGTACTTC. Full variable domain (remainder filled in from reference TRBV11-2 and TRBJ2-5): EAGVAQSPRYKIIEKRQSVAFWCNPISGHATLYWYQQILGQGPKLLIQFQNNGVVDDSQLPKDRFSAERLKGVDSTLKIQPAKLEDSAVYLCASSGRTGGAQETQYFGPGTRLLVL.

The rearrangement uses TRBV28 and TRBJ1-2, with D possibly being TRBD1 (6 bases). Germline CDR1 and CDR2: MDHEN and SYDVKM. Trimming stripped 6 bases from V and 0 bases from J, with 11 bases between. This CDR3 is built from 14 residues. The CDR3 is CASRNGQSNYGYTF. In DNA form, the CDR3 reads TGTGCCAGCAGGAACGGACAGTCTAACTATGGCTACACCTTC.

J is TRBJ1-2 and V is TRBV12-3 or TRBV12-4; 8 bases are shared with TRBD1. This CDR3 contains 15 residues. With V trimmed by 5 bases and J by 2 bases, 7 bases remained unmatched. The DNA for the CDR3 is TGTGCCAGCAGTACTACGGGACAGGCAAACTATGGCTACACCTTC. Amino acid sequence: CASSTTGQANYGYTF.

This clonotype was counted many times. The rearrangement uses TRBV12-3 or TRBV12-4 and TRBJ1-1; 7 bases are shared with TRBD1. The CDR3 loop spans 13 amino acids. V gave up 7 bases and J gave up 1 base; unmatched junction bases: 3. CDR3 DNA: TGTGCCAGCACCACAGGGGCGAACACTGAAGCTTTCTTT. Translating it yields CASTTGANTEAFF.